The 17 T cell receptor beta chains below all came from one sample that was sequenced in a study of CD8+ T cells in alopecia areata listed by TCRdb under 2018. Library preparation employed the immunoSEQ multiplex PCR assay. RNA was extracted from all samples and reverse transcribed into cDNA, which served as template for TCR sequencing. TCRdb took over this immuneACCESS table, retaining in-frame rearrangements with V and J assigned. Such tables are incomplete; in checked studies, under half of the missing clones stem from an unresolved V gene, and the remainder is unexplained. The sample profile shows 140,000 to 150,000 clones; about 56% of them were found once. Clones ranked in the top ten supply about 15% of the sample. In light of the paper, this sample's time point label describes: less than five weeks on oral tofacitinib. The sample's treatment or condition label, in plain terms: oral pan-JAK inhibitor, 5-10 mg twice daily.

Sequencing was performed on CD8+ T cells sorted from blood, taken at week 4, from a patient treated with tofacitinib. The source is a human donor with alopecia areata.

This clone has just a few counts. The rearrangement links TRBV29-1 to TRBJ2-1; 14 positions agree with TRBD2. The CDR3 sequence is 15 residues long. Germline V lookup: CDR1 SQVTM, CDR2 ANQGSEA. The V and J ends lost 1 base and 8 bases, in that order; junction bases with no gene match: 4. CDR3 residues: CSVEGTSGGSDEQFF. The CDR3 DNA reads as TGCAGCGTTGAAGGGACTAGCGGGGGGTCGGATGAGCAGTTCTTC.

Only a few counts were recorded for this clone. This chain links TRBV13 with TRBJ2-6, with 8 bases matching TRBD1. The CDR3 runs to 15 residues. V shed 5 bases and J 1 base; nucleotides not matched to a gene: 1. Germline loops: CDR1 PRHDT, CDR2 FYEKMQ (reference sequence). DNA of the CDR3: TGTGCCAGCAGCCGGGACAGGTCTGGGGCCAACGTCCTGACTTTC. It codes for CASSRDRSGANVLTF.

This clone was recorded only once. This rearrangement joins TRBV15 to TRBJ2-1, with a tentative D call TRBD1 (5 bases). The CDR3 extends over 16 amino acids. Germline values: CDR1 LNHNV, CDR2 YYDKDF (reference sequence). Trimming cost V 0 bases and J 7 bases, with 16 bases left between them. The CDR3 reads CATSREPGWYGNEQFF. For the CDR3, the DNA is TGTGCCACCAGCAGAGAACCAGGGTGGTATGGTAATGAGCAGTTCTTC.

This clone has more than one count but fewer than ten. The chain combines TRBV5-6 with TRBJ2-1; 7 bases are shared with TRBD1. The CDR3 loop spans 16 amino acids. Unmatched junction bases numbered 7, after V lost 4 bases and J lost 0 bases. CDR1 and CDR2 (germline): SGHDT, YYEEEE. Here the CDR3 DNA reads TGTGCCAGCAGCCGACAGGGAAGGAACTCCTACAATGAGCAGTTCTTC. This encodes CASSRQGRNSYNEQFF.

This clone was detected only a few times. This chain links TRBV5-6 with TRBJ2-7; 8 bases map to TRBD1. The CDR3 totals 14 residues. CDR1 is SGHDT and CDR2 is YYEEEE in the germline V gene. J lost 3 bases, V lost 4 bases, and 6 bases had no gene match. CDR3 coding DNA: TGTGCCAGCAGCCGACAGGGGAAGAGCTACGAGCAGTACTTC. Its protein is CASSRQGKSYEQYF.

Only a few counts were recorded for this clone. The rearrangement joins TRBV5-6 to TRBJ1-4; D is uncertain. Trimming removed 1 base from V and 7 bases from J, with 11 bases in between. CDR3 length equals 14 residues. Germline lookup yields CDR1 SGHDT and CDR2 YYEEEE. The CDR3: CASSLSSPSEKLFF. The CDR3 DNA reads TGTGCCAGCAGCTTGAGCTCACCAAGTGAAAAACTGTTTTTT.

The chain uses TRBV6-1 and TRBJ2-1, with 10 positions matching TRBD2. The CDR3 is made up of 15 amino acids. The germline V gene has CDR1 MNHNS and CDR2 SASEGT. Trimming took 3 bases from V and 8 from J; bases not matched to a gene: 7. DNA for the CDR3: TGTGCCAGCAGTGAGTCGAGCGGGGGGGCACATGAGCAGTTCTTC. It encodes CASSESSGGAHEQFF.

This clone was counted a few times. The chain uses TRBV11-2 and TRBJ2-1, with 8 nucleotides matching TRBD1. This CDR3 region has 14 residues. The junction had 7 bases not matched to a gene; V was cut back by 0 bases and J by 12 bases. Germline lookup yields CDR1 SGHAT and CDR2 FQNNGV. DNA for the CDR3: TGTGCCAGCAGCTTAGAAGGGGACAGGCAAGGGCAGTTCTTC. This gives the protein CASSLEGDRQGQFF.

The J gene is TRBJ1-1, the V gene TRBV29-1; D is undetermined. V lost 7 bases, J lost 6 bases, and 21 bases lay in between. The CDR3 loop spans 14 amino acids. Germline assignment: CDR1 SQVTM and CDR2 ANQGSEA. The CDR3 region is CSAYIAESFAEAFF. CDR3 sequence (DNA): TGCAGCGCGTATATTGCTGAGAGTTTTGCTGAAGCTTTCTTT.

The chain is built from TRBV30 and TRBJ1-2, with TRBD1 matching over 9 bases. V trimming: 3 bases; J trimming: 4 bases; junction bases outside the gene matches: 12. Germline loops: CDR1 GTSNPN, CDR2 SVGIG (reference sequence). This CDR3 is built from 16 residues. CDR3 coding DNA: TGTGCCTGGAGGGGAAAGGGACAGGGTAGAACCTATGGCTACACCTTC. This gives the protein CAWRGKGQGRTYGYTF.

This clone was detected only a few times. The CDR3 loop reads CASSPMRNMNTEAFF. The CDR3, as DNA: TGTGCCAGCAGCCCTATGAGGAACATGAACACTGAAGCTTTCTTT. V usage is TRBV5-6 and J usage is TRBJ1-1, with D unresolved. Germline lookup yields CDR1 SGHDT and CDR2 YYEEEE. Trimming took 4 bases from V and 0 from J, leaving 13 bases between them. The CDR3 sequence is 15 residues long.

The chain has TRBV30 and TRBJ1-1; D possibly corresponds to TRBD1 (5 bases). The V gene's germline CDR1 is GTSNPN and CDR2 SVGIG (reference sequence). The CDR3 runs 11 residues. The ends were cut back, 3 bases at V and 7 bases at J, with 9 bases in the middle. CDR3 nucleotide sequence: TGTGCCTGGAGAGATACAGGTGAAGCTTTCTTT. Amino acid sequence: CAWRDTGEAFF.

The J gene is TRBJ1-1, the V gene TRBV25-1; D is unclear. V gave up 3 bases and J gave up 5 bases, with 13 bases separating them. This CDR3 comprises 14 residues. Germline V gives CDR1 MGHDK, CDR2 SYGVNS. In nucleotides, the CDR3 is TGTGCCAGCAGTGATGAGATGGGGAGGACTGAAGCTTTCTTT. It translates to CASSDEMGRTEAFF.

This clone appeared a few times. Other nucleotide sequences from this sample produce the same CDR3. The chain employs TRBV29-1 and TRBJ2-5, with D perhaps matching TRBD1 (5 bases). Trimming pared 4 bases from V and 2 bases from J, leaving 8 bases between. The CDR3 extends over 12 amino acids. Germline lookup yields CDR1 SQVTM and CDR2 ANQGSEA. CDR3 DNA sequence: TGCAGCGTTGGGGCAGGGCAAGAGACCCAGTACTTC. It encodes CSVGAGQETQYF.

This clone was seen a few times. The CDR3 DNA follows: TGTGCCAGCAGTGGGACGCGGACACGCACTCTAGCTTTCTTT. Its protein product is CASSGTRTRTLAFF. The chain links TRBV2 to TRBJ1-1; maybe TRBD1 (5 bases). V lost 4 bases to trimming and J lost 10 bases, with 19 bases between them. The germline V gene has CDR1 SNHLY and CDR2 FYNNEI. The CDR3 loop spans 14 amino acids.

This clone has more than one count but fewer than ten. The rearrangement joins TRBV7-8 to TRBJ2-7; no clear D. CDR1 is SGHVS and CDR2 is FQNEAQ in the germline V gene. This CDR3 comprises 14 residues. Between the trimmed V and J ends, which lost 2 bases and 2 bases, there was a span of 10 bases. The CDR3, as DNA: TGTGCCAGCAGCTTACCCGACGGAGCCTACGAGCAGTACTTC. This translates into CASSLPDGAYEQYF.

This chain uses TRBV7-9 with TRBJ1-5, with D possibly being TRBD1 (5 bases). The CDR3 has 14 residues. V lost 5 bases to trimming and J lost 5 bases, with 13 bases between them. Germline CDR1 SEHNR, CDR2 FQNEAQ (reference sequence). CDR3 in amino acids: CASSRSGVHQPQHF. Here the CDR3 DNA reads TGTGCCAGCAGCCGCTCGGGGGTTCATCAGCCCCAGCATTTT.